The clone carrying this T cell receptor beta chain has a single count. The data are from a study of T cell responses to AZD1222 COVID-19 vaccine. Sequencing used immunoSEQ multiplex PCR; TCRdb keeps in-frame clones, though not all of them. Of approximately 100,000 clones listed, approximately 90% are singletons. The germline V gene has CDR1 SGDLS and CDR2 YYNGEE. Trimming removed 4 bases at V and 9 bases at J, with 19 bases between. The CDR3 runs 14 residues. This receptor was identified in an adult in good health. The material sequenced was peripheral blood, taken on day 0 of AZD1222 vaccination. The chain carries TRBV9 and TRBJ1-1, with a weak D call TRBD1 (5 bases). CDR3 in DNA: TGTGCCAGCAGCCTCTCGGGGCAGCTTCAGAAAGCTTTCTTT. Translated: CASSLSGQLQKAFF.